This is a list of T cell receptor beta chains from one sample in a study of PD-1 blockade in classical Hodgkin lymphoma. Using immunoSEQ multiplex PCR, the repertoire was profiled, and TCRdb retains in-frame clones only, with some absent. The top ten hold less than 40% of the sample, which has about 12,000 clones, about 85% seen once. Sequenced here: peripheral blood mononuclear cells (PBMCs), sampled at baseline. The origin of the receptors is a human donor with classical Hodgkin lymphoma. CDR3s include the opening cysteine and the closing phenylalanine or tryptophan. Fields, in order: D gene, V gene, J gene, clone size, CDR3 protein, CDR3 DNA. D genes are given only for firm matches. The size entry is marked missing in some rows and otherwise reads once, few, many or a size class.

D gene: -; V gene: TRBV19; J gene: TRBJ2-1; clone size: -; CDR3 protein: CASTGDHRNEQFF; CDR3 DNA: TGTGCCAGTACTGGGGACCACAGGAATGAGCAGTTCTTC
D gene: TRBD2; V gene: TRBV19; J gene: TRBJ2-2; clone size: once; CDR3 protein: CASSIEAGGFAGELFF; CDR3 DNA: TGTGCCAGTAGTATAGAAGCGGGAGGGTTCGCCGGGGAGCTGTTTTTT
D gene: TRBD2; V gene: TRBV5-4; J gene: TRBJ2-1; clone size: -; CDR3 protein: CASSLAAGRALNEQFF; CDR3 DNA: TGTGCCAGCAGCTTGGCGGCCGGGAGGGCCCTCAATGAGCAGTTCTTC
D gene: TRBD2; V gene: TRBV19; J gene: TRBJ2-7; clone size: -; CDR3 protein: CASSMPGGEQYF; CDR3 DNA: TGTGCCAGTAGTATGCCCGGGGGGGAGCAGTACTTC
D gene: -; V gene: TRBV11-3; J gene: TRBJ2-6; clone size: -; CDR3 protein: CASSSIVGGPLTF; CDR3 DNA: TGTGCCAGCAGCTCCATCGTGGGAGGACCCCTGACTTTC
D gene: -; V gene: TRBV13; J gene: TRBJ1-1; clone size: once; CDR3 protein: CASSLEQGRINTEAFF; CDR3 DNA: TGTGCCAGCAGCTTAGAGCAGGGGAGGATCAACACTGAAGCTTTCTTT
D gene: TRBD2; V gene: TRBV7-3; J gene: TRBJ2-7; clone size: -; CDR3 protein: CASSPLAGNEQYF; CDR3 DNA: TGTGCCAGCAGCCCTCTAGCGGGGAACGAGCAGTACTTC
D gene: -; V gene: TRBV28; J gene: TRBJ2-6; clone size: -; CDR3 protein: CASSSIYETSGANVLTF; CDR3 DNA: TGTGCCAGCAGTTCCATTTACGAAACCTCTGGGGCCAACGTCCTGACTTTC
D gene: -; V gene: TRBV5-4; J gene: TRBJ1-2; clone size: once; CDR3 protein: CASSPGSVLYGYTF; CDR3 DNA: TGTGCCAGCAGCCCTGGTTCGGTTCTCTATGGCTACACCTTC
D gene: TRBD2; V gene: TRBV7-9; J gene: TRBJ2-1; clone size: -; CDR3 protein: CASSLGTSSGNEQFF; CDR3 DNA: TGTGCCAGCAGCTTAGGGACTAGCTCAGGGAATGAGCAGTTCTTC
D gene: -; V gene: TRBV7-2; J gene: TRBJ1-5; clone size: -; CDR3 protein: CASSFNNQPQHF; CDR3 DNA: TGTGCCAGCAGCTTTAACAATCAGCCCCAGCATTTT
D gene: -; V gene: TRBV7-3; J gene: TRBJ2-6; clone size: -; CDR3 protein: CASSLIDSVLTF; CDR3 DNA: TGTGCCAGCAGCTTAATCGATTCCGTCCTGACTTTC
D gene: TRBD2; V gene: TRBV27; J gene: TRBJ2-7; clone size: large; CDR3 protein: CASSLSGLAGGEQYF; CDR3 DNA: TGTGCCAGCAGTTTATCCGGGCTAGCGGGAGGCGAGCAGTACTTC
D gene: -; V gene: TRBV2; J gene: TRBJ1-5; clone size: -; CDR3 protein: CASKTGEGQPQHF; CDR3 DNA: TGTGCCAGCAAGACAGGCGAAGGCCAGCCCCAGCATTTT
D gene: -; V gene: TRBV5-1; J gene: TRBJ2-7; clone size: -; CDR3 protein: CASSLWVSTYEQYF; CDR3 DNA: TGCGCCAGCAGCTTGTGGGTTAGCACCTACGAGCAGTACTTC
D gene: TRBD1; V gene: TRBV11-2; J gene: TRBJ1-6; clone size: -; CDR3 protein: CARGGGASYNSPLHF; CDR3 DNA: TGTGCCAGAGGAGGGGGCGCGTCGTATAATTCACCCCTCCACTTT
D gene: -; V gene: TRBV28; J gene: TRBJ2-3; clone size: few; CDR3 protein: CASSLFGTLSDF; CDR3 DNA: TGTGCCAGCAGTTTGTTCGGCACGTTGTCGGATTTT
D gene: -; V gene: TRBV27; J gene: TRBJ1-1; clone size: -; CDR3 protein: CASRYRTTGEWNTEAFF; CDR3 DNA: TGTGCCAGCAGGTACCGAACTACAGGAGAGTGGAACACTGAAGCTTTCTTT
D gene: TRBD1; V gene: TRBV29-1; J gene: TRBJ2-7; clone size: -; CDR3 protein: CSVRDSTYEQYF; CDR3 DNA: TGCAGCGTACGGGACAGTACCTACGAGCAGTACTTC
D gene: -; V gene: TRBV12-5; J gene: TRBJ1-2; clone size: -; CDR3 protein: CASGPRTDGYTF; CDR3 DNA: TGTGCTAGTGGTCCACGGACTGATGGCTACACCTTC
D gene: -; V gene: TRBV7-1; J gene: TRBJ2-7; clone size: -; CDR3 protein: CASSYFSSDEQYF; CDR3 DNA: TGTGCCAGCAGTTATTTTAGTAGCGACGAGCAGTACTTC
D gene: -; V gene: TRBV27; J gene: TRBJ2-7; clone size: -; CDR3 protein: CASSPKDGTFYEQYF; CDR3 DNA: TGTGCCAGCAGCCCCAAGGACGGGACCTTCTACGAGCAGTACTTC
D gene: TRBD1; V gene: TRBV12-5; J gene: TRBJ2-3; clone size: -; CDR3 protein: CASGEGQVVTDTQYF; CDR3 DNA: TGTGCTAGTGGTGAGGGACAGGTGGTCACAGATACGCAGTATTTT
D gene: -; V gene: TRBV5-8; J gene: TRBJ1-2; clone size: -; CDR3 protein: CASSLGAPIAHGYTF; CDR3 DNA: TGTGCCAGCAGCTTGGGGGCTCCTATAGCGCATGGCTACACCTTC
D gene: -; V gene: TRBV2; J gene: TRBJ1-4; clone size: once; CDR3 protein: CASSGTVVEKLFF; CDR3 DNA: TGTGCCAGCAGTGGGACAGTAGTAGAAAAACTGTTTTTT
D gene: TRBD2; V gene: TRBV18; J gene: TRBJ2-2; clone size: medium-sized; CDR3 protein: CASSPPGAGRTGELFF; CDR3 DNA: TGTGCCAGCTCACCACCGGGAGCGGGGCGCACCGGGGAGCTGTTTTTT
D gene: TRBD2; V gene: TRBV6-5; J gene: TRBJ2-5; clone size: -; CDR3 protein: CASSYSYSGRAETQYF; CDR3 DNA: TGTGCCAGCAGTTACTCGTATTCCGGGAGGGCCGAGACCCAGTACTTC
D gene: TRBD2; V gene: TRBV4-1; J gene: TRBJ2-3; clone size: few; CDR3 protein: CASSPWLAGISDTQYF; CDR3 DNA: TGCGCCAGCAGCCCTTGGTTAGCGGGAATCTCAGATACGCAGTATTTT
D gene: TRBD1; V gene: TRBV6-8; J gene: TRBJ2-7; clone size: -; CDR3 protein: CASSYRIGTGGEQYF; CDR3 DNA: TGTGCCAGCAGTTACAGGATAGGGACAGGGGGCGAGCAGTACTTC
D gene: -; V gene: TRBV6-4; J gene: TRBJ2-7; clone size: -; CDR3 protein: CASSDSERKREKPQQYF; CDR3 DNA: TGTGCCAGCAGTGACTCGGAGAGGAAACGGGAGAAACCCCAGCAGTACTTC
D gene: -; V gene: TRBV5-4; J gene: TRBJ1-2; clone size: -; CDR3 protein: CASSLGGNYGYTF; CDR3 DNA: TGTGCCAGCAGCTTGGGAGGAAACTATGGCTACACCTTC
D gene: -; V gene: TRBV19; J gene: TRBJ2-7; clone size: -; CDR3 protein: CASSIGGVSAYEQYF; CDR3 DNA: TGTGCCAGTAGTATAGGGGGGGTCTCCGCCTACGAGCAGTACTTC
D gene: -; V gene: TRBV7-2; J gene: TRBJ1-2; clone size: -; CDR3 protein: CASINSGMGGYGYTF; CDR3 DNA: TGTGCCAGCATCAATAGTGGGATGGGAGGCTATGGCTACACCTTC
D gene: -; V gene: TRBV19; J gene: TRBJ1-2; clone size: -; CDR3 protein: CASTPASLNYGYTF; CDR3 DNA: TGTGCCAGTACCCCCGCCAGTCTCAACTATGGCTACACCTTC
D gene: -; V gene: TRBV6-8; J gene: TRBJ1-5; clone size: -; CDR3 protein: CASSYFEAGSNSNQPQHF; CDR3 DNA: TGTGCCAGCAGTTACTTTGAGGCAGGTTCTAATAGCAATCAGCCCCAGCATTTT
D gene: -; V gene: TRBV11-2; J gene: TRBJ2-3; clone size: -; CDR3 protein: CASSFGYTTDTQYF; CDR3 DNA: TGTGCCAGCAGCTTTGGCTACACCACAGATACGCAGTATTTT
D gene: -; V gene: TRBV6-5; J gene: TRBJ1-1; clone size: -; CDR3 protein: CASSYSPSENTEAFF; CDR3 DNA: TGTGCCAGCAGTTACTCGCCGTCGGAGAACACTGAAGCTTTCTTT
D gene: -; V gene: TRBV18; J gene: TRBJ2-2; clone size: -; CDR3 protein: CASSPPSWGTGELFF; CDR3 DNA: TGTGCCAGCTCACCCCCTTCGTGGGGCACCGGGGAGCTGTTTTTT
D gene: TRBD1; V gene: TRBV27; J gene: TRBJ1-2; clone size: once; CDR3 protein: CASSLLPGGNGYTF; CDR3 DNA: TGTGCCAGCAGTTTACTTCCAGGGGGCAATGGCTACACCTTC
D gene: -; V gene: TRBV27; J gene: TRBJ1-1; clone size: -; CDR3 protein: CASSLWGSGNTEAFF; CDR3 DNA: TGTGCCAGCAGTTTATGGGGGTCAGGGAACACTGAAGCTTTCTTT
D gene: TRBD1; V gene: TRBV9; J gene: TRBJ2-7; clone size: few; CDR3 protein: CASSEGAGYEQYF; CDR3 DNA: TGTGCCAGCAGCGAGGGGGCAGGCTACGAGCAGTACTTC
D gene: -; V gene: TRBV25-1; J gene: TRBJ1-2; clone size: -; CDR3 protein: CASSVDGYGYTF; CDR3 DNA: TGTGCCAGCAGTGTGGATGGCTATGGCTACACCTTC
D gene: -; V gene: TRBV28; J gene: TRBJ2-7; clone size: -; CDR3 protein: CASSLLGRVHEQYF; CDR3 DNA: TGTGCCAGCAGTTTATTGGGAAGGGTACACGAGCAGTACTTC
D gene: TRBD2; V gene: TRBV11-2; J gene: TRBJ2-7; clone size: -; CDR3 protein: CASSPTSGAYEQYF; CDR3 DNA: TGTGCCAGCAGCCCAACTAGCGGGGCCTACGAGCAGTACTTC
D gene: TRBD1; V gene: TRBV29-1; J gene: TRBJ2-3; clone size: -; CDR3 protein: CSVGQGALTDTQYF; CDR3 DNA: TGCAGCGTAGGACAGGGGGCCCTCACAGATACGCAGTATTTT
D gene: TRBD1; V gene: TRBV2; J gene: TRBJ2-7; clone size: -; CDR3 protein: CASRQGANEQYF; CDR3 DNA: TGTGCCAGCAGACAGGGGGCAAACGAGCAGTACTTC
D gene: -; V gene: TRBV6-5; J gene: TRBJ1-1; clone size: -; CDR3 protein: CASIEGAADTEAFF; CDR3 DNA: TGTGCCAGCATCGAAGGGGCCGCAGACACTGAAGCTTTCTTT
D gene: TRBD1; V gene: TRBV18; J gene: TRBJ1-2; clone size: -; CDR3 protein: CASSPRQGEVVDGYTF; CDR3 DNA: TGTGCCAGCTCACCCCGCCAGGGGGAGGTCGTTGATGGCTACACCTTC
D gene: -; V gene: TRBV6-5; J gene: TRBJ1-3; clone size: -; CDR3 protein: CASSTTGSGNTIYF; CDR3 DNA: TGTGCCAGCAGCACGACTGGCTCTGGAAACACCATATATTTT
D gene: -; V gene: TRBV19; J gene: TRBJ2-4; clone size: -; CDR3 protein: CASSTRDRTRKNIQYF; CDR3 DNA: TGTGCCAGTAGTACCCGCGACAGGACCCGAAAAAACATTCAGTACTTC
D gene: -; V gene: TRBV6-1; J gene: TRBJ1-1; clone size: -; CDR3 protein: CASSESRNTEAFF; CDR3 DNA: TGTGCCAGCAGTGAATCGCGGAACACTGAAGCTTTCTTT
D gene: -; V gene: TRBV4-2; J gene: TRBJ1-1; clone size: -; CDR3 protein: CASSQDQGQGGTEAFF; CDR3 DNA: TGTGCCAGCAGCCAAGATCAGGGGCAGGGCGGCACTGAAGCTTTCTTT
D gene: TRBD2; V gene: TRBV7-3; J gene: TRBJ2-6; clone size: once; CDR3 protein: CASSLRLAGAGANVLTF; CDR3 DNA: TGTGCCAGCAGCTTACGGTTAGCGGGAGCTGGGGCCAACGTCCTGACTTTC
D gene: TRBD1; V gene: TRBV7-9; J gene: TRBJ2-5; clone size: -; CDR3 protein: CASSSTRGLQETQYF; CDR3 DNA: TGTGCCAGCAGCTCCACGAGGGGGCTACAAGAGACCCAGTACTTC
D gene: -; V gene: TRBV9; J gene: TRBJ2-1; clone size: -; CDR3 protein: CASSVERPYNEQFF; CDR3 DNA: TGTGCCAGCAGCGTAGAAAGACCGTACAATGAGCAGTTCTTC
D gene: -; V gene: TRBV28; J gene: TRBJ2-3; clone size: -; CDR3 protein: CASSFAGPYRDTQYF; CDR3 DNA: TGTGCCAGCAGTTTTGCGGGACCGTATCGGGATACGCAGTATTTT
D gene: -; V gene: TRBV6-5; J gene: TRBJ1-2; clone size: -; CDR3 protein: CASSATKGGGYTF; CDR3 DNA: TGTGCCAGCAGTGCTACCAAGGGGGGTGGCTACACCTTC
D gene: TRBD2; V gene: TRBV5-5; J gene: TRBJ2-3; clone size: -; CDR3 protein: CASGPGGASTDTQYF; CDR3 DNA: TGTGCCAGCGGTCCCGGGGGGGCCAGCACAGATACGCAGTATTTT
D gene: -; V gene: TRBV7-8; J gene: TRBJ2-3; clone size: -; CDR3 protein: CASSLPDVDTQYF; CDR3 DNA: TGTGCCAGCAGCTTACCTGATGTCGATACGCAGTATTTT